Listed below are T cell receptor beta chains from one sample, sequenced in a study of identical twins. One entry per CDR3 protein, called by TCRdb with MiXCR from the 5' RACE reads. The table records roughly 490,000 distinct CDR3 sequences, around an eighth of them present only once. A further study also used this sample, focusing on yellow fever vaccine responses in identical twins.

Sequences were obtained from CD4+ T cells sorted from blood. These receptor sequences come from a woman aged 18 to 35 in good health. The CDR3 runs from the conserved cysteine through the conserved F or W. Fields, in order: J gene, V gene, clone size, D gene, CDR3 protein, CDR3 DNA. A D gene is named only where the DNA matches it firmly. Some rows have no size entry. The others give once, few or many, or a class for an expanded clone.

J: TRBJ1-4
V: TRBV10-3
size: few
D: -
CDR3: CAISESGPYGRVF
DNA: TGTGCCATCAGTGAGTCTGGACCCTATGGACGGGTCTTT

J: TRBJ2-1
V: TRBV9
size: few
D: -
CDR3: CASSVATGSHEQFF
DNA: TGTGCCAGCAGCGTAGCCACAGGGTCCCATGAGCAGTTCTTC

J: TRBJ1-4
V: TRBV10-3
size: few
D: -
CDR3: CAISDFATNEKLFF
DNA: TGTGCCATCAGTGATTTTGCAACTAATGAAAAACTGTTTTTT

J: TRBJ1-2
V: TRBV29-1
size: -
D: -
CDR3: CSARGSLYGYTF
DNA: TGCAGCGCTCGCGGGTCTCTCTATGGCTACACCTTC

J: TRBJ1-3
V: TRBV18
size: few
D: -
CDR3: CASSPQSIGNTIYF
DNA: TGTGCCAGCTCACCTCAGAGTATTGGAAACACCATATATTTT

J: TRBJ2-2
V: TRBV19
size: few
D: TRBD1
CDR3: CASSFGQGQNTGELFF
DNA: TGTGCCAGTAGTTTCGGACAGGGCCAGAACACCGGGGAGCTGTTTTTT

J: TRBJ2-5
V: TRBV12-3/TRBV12-4
size: many
D: -
CDR3: CASSLKGGLKTQYF
DNA: TGTGCCAGCAGTTTAAAGGGGGGGTTGAAGACCCAGTACTTC

J: TRBJ1-2
V: TRBV30
size: -
D: -
CDR3: CAWSVVRRTLNYGYTF
DNA: TGTGCCTGGAGTGTAGTCCGACGGACCCTTAACTATGGCTACACCTTC

J: TRBJ2-1
V: TRBV6-5
size: -
D: -
CDR3: CASSYRRTVDNEQFF
DNA: TGTGCCAGCAGTTACCGCAGGACGGTGGACAATGAGCAGTTCTTC

J: TRBJ1-1
V: TRBV29-1
size: many
D: TRBD1
CDR3: CSAATGNAEAFF
DNA: TGCAGCGCCGCGACAGGGAACGCTGAAGCTTTCTTT

J: TRBJ2-1
V: TRBV14
size: few
D: -
CDR3: CASSQEGQGNNEQFF
DNA: TGTGCCAGCAGCCAAGAGGGGCAGGGGAACAATGAGCAGTTCTTC

J: TRBJ2-5
V: TRBV25-1
size: few
D: TRBD1
CDR3: CASSEPGQGKMRTQYF
DNA: TGTGCCAGCAGTGAGCCGGGACAGGGTAAAATGAGGACCCAGTACTTC

J: TRBJ2-2
V: TRBV4-3
size: few
D: TRBD1
CDR3: CASSQRDRDTGELFF
DNA: TGCGCCAGCAGCCAGAGGGACAGGGACACCGGGGAGCTGTTTTTT

J: TRBJ1-2
V: TRBV29-1
size: few
D: -
CDR3: CSVVFGQGGYTF
DNA: TGCAGCGTTGTGTTTGGGCAGGGCGGCTACACCTTC

J: TRBJ1-1
V: TRBV6-6
size: -
D: -
CDR3: CASSSARNTEAFF
DNA: TGTGCCAGCAGTAGCGCTCGGAACACTGAAGCTTTCTTT

J: TRBJ2-1
V: TRBV9
size: few
D: -
CDR3: CASSNVDWALDEQFF
DNA: TGTGCCAGCAGTAACGTAGATTGGGCCCTCGATGAGCAGTTCTTC

J: TRBJ2-7
V: TRBV7-2
size: -
D: -
CDR3: CASSLFRGEPYEQYF
DNA: TGTGCCAGCAGCTTATTTAGGGGGGAGCCCTACGAGCAGTACTTC

J: TRBJ2-7
V: TRBV7-9
size: many
D: TRBD2
CDR3: CASSPPLAGGYYEQYF
DNA: TGTGCCAGCAGCCCCCCCCTAGCGGGAGGGTACTACGAGCAGTACTTC

J: TRBJ2-5
V: TRBV27
size: few
D: -
CDR3: CASSLSNVGETQYF
DNA: TGTGCCAGCAGTTTATCGAATGTCGGGGAGACCCAGTACTTC

J: TRBJ2-1
V: TRBV6-2/TRBV6-3
size: -
D: -
CDR3: CASKTWAVYNEQFF
DNA: TGTGCCAGCAAGACCTGGGCGGTCTACAATGAGCAGTTCTTC

J: TRBJ2-2
V: TRBV4-3
size: -
D: TRBD2
CDR3: CASSQGGSSGRGNTGELFF
DNA: TGCGCCAGCAGCCAAGGAGGATCTAGCGGGAGGGGGAACACCGGGGAGCTGTTTTTT

J: TRBJ1-1
V: TRBV20-1
size: few
D: -
CDR3: CSARDPWKNTEAFF
DNA: TGCAGTGCTAGGGACCCCTGGAAGAACACTGAAGCTTTCTTT

J: TRBJ2-1
V: TRBV5-4
size: -
D: -
CDR3: CASSPGAQEQFF
DNA: TGTGCCAGCAGCCCTGGGGCCCAGGAGCAGTTCTTC

J: TRBJ2-5
V: TRBV27
size: -
D: TRBD2
CDR3: CASTPGAGGRVGTQYF
DNA: TGTGCCAGCACGCCAGGAGCGGGAGGGAGGGTCGGGACCCAGTACTTC